The 31 T cell receptor beta chains below come from one sample, sequenced in a study of shared T cell receptors in the human thymus. Sequencing was performed with immunoSEQ multiplex PCR; in TCRdb, only in-frame clones are kept and a portion is missing. The sample includes some 700,000 clones, roughly 85% of them seen just once. The data were also submitted as part of a second study, on human thymus T cells.

What was sequenced was thymocytes. Every receptor here comes from a girl under two years old with a congenital heart defect.

This chain links TRBV18 with TRBJ1-1; 9 bases agree with TRBD1. The CDR3 has 18 residues. The ends lost 4 bases at V and 3 bases at J; junction bases unmatched: 15. Germline values: CDR1 KGHSH, CDR2 LQKENI. CDR3 protein: CASSREDRDRVSYTEAFF. As DNA, the CDR3 is TGTGCCAGCTCACGCGAAGACCGGGACAGGGTTTCGTACACTGAAGCTTTCTTT.

This clone was observed a few times. The V call is TRBV4-3, the J call TRBJ1-1, with 12 bases aligning to TRBD1. Unmatched junction bases numbered 10, after V lost 1 base and J lost 4 bases. Germline assignment: CDR1 LGHNA and CDR2 YSLEER. The CDR3 runs to 18 residues. The CDR3 DNA is TGCGCCAGCAGCCAAGGGGGCCGGGACAGGGGGCGTATCACTGAAGCTTTCTTT. This sequence encodes CASSQGGRDRGRITEAFF.

This chain's CDR3 is CASSRTSDRGRGDEQFF. Written as DNA, the CDR3 is TGCGCCAGCAGCCGTACCTCTGACAGGGGGCGCGGGGATGAGCAGTTCTTC. The chain is built from TRBV5-1 and TRBJ2-1; 10 nucleotides agree with TRBD1. Germline trimming cut 4 bases from V and 8 bases from J; bases unmatched to any gene: 15. This CDR3 has 17 amino acids. Germline loops: CDR1 SGHRS, CDR2 YFSETQ.

This chain links TRBV15 with TRBJ1-6; D is perhaps TRBD1 (5 bases). From germline, CDR1 is LNHNV and CDR2 YYDKDF (reference sequence). This CDR3 contains 17 residues. V shed 2 bases and J shed 8 bases, with 19 bases lying between them. The CDR3 loop reads CATSRRESTAFHSPLHF. The CDR3 coding sequence is TGTGCCACCAGCAGAAGGGAATCGACAGCCTTTCATTCACCCCTCCACTTT. Complete variable domain (other parts from reference TRBV15 and TRBJ1-6): DAMVIQNPRYQVTQFGKPVTLSCSQTLNHNVMYWYQQKSSQAPKLLFHYYDKDFNNEADTPDNFQSRRPNTSFCFLDIRSPGLGDTAMYLCATSRRESTAFHSPLHFGNGTRLTVT.

V usage is TRBV9 and J usage is TRBJ1-3, with 8 bases that match TRBD1. The junction had 13 bases not matched to a gene; V was cut back by 4 bases and J by 1 base. From germline, CDR1 is SGDLS and CDR2 YYNGEE. CDR3 length: 18 amino acids. CDR3 coding DNA: TGTGCCAGCAGCACCTTCCCGGGACAGGATATTTCTGGAAACACCATATATTTT. This encodes CASSTFPGQDISGNTIYF.

The chain uses TRBV5-1 and TRBJ2-1; possibly TRBD2 for D (5 bases). Trimming stripped 3 bases from V and 6 bases from J, with 10 bases between. The CDR3 has 13 residues. The germline gives CDR1 SGHRS, CDR2 YFSETQ. CDR3 DNA: TGCGCCAGCAGCTCCGGAGGCCTCAATGAGCAGTTCTTC. This gives the protein CASSSGGLNEQFF.

This clone came up a few times. This chain connects TRBV7-9 to TRBJ1-3, with D perhaps TRBD1 (6 bases). V was cut by 8 bases and J by 2 bases, with 19 bases left in between. Germline CDR1 reads SEHNR; CDR2 reads FQNEAQ (reference sequence). CDR3 length equals 16 residues. CDR3 bases: TGTGCCAGCTTCCCAACGGGGGGCGGTCCTGGAAACACCATATATTTT. Residues: CASFPTGGGPGNTIYF.

Concerning this clone: Its ends do not fully match the called genes, so a read error is possible. The same CDR3 is also encoded by other DNA sequences in this sample. The chain has TRBV11-2 and TRBJ1-6; D is perhaps TRBD1 (5 bases). Germline lookup yields CDR1 SGHAT and CDR2 FQNNGV. The CDR3 covers 17 residues. The CDR3 DNA sequence: TGTGCCAGCAGCCTAAAAGGGCGGGACCAGACAAATTCCCCCCTCCACTTT. Amino acid sequence: CASSLKGRDQTNSPLHF.

The rearrangement joins TRBV15 to TRBJ1-4; 7 positions agree with TRBD1. This CDR3 is built from 15 residues. V was clipped by 6 bases and J by 8 bases; unmatched bases: 12. The V gene's germline CDR1 is LNHNV and CDR2 YYDKDF (reference sequence). CDR3 nucleotides: TGTGCCACCAGGAGGGCCGGGACAGAGAACGAAAAACTGTTTTTT. This codes for CATRRAGTENEKLFF.

The chain has TRBV4-1 and TRBJ1-5; TRBD1 is a possible D gene (5 bases). With 3 bases removed from V and 2 bases from J, the gap between germline ends came to 11 bases. Germline CDR1 is MGHRA and CDR2 is YSYEKL. This CDR3 has 15 residues. The CDR3 DNA sequence: TGCGCCAGCAGCCACGGGCAGGGTGGCAATCAGCCCCAGCATTTT. This translates into CASSHGQGGNQPQHF.

This rearrangement joins TRBV9 to TRBJ1-6, with D possibly being TRBD1 (6 bases). The CDR3 extends over 17 amino acids. Trimming took 4 bases from V and 5 from J, leaving 19 bases between them. Germline V gene data show CDR1 as SGDLS and CDR2 as YYNGEE. The CDR3 coding sequence is TGTGCCAGCAGCTCAAGCTCTGGGGGCATTAATAATTCACCCCTCCACTTT. Amino acids: CASSSSSGGINNSPLHF.

The chain carries TRBV6-1 and TRBJ1-1, with D perhaps matching TRBD1 (6 bases). The CDR3 loop spans 23 amino acids. The V gene's germline CDR1 is MNHNS and CDR2 SASEGT. The V end was cut by 2 bases, the J end by 3 bases, with 37 bases between. The chain's CDR3 is CASSELLSGRQRGGGDRDTEAFF. CDR3 DNA: TGTGCCAGCAGTGAATTGCTCTCGGGACGGCAACGAGGGGGGGGCGATAGGGACACTGAAGCTTTCTTT.

The DNA of the CDR3 is TGTGCCAGCAGTTTTCATGAGGGAGTAGCTTTCTTT. This encodes CASSFHEGVAFF. This chain joins TRBV28 and TRBJ1-1; D gene unclear. V shed 3 bases and J shed 10 bases, with 12 bases lying between them. This CDR3 spans 12 amino acids. Looked up from germline, CDR1 is MDHEN and CDR2 is SYDVKM. Variable domain in full (rest from reference TRBV28 and TRBJ1-1): DVKVTQSSRYLVKRTGEKVFLECVQDMDHENMFWYRQDPGLGLRLIYFSYDVKMKEKGDIPEGYSVSREKKERFSLILESASTNQTSMYLCASSFHEGVAFFGQGTRLTVV.

J is TRBJ1-2 and V is TRBV27, with 7 nucleotides matching TRBD1. Germline assignment: CDR1 MNHEY and CDR2 SMNVEV (reference sequence). The junction had 12 bases not matched to a gene; V was cut back by 4 bases and J by 4 bases. The CDR3 is made up of 16 amino acids. The CDR3 reads CASSYKTGERGYGYTF. The DNA for the CDR3 is TGTGCCAGCAGTTACAAAACAGGGGAACGGGGCTATGGCTACACCTTC.

The V gene is TRBV5-1, the J gene TRBJ2-7, with a possible D match to TRBD2 (6 bases). Trimming pared 5 bases from V and 0 bases from J, leaving 15 bases between. In germline, CDR1 is SGHRS, CDR2 YFSETQ. The CDR3 totals 15 residues. CDR3 in amino acids: CASRALACSSYEQYF. CDR3 DNA: TGCGCCAGCAGGGCCCTAGCGTGCAGCTCCTACGAGCAGTACTTC.

This chain uses TRBV5-1 with TRBJ1-1; TRBD1 aligns across 8 bases. The CDR3 runs 17 residues. CDR1 SGHRS and CDR2 YFSETQ come from the germline V gene. V was pared by 0 bases and J by 6 bases, with 13 bases of the junction left unmatched. Here the CDR3 DNA reads TGCGCCAGCAGCTTGGCCGATCCTGGGACAGGCAACGCTGAAGCTTTCTTT. Amino acid sequence: CASSLADPGTGNAEAFF.

This chain joins TRBV5-4 and TRBJ2-1, with D tentatively TRBD1 (6 bases). Deletions cut 10 bases from V and 7 bases from J, with 21 bases between. CDR3 length: 14 amino acids. Looked up from germline, CDR1 is SGHNT and CDR2 is YYREEE (reference sequence). CDR3 loop: CAEPGPQGGNEQFF. CDR3 in DNA: TGTGCCGAACCAGGCCCACAGGGTGGTAATGAGCAGTTCTTC.

This chain links TRBV2 with TRBJ1-2, with TRBD1 as a possible D gene (6 bases). Per germline, CDR1 SNHLY and CDR2 FYNNEI. V lost 2 bases to trimming and J lost 0 bases, with 16 bases between them. The CDR3 sequence is 17 residues long. CDR3 region: CASSEPGDKPSNYGYTF. The DNA of the CDR3 is TGTGCCAGCAGTGAACCAGGGGACAAACCTTCTAACTATGGCTACACCTTC.

J is TRBJ2-3 and V is TRBV6-4; TRBD1 might be the D (5 bases). This CDR3 is 16 amino acids long. Between the trimmed V and J ends, which lost 8 bases and 0 bases, there was a span of 18 bases. CDR1 MRHNA and CDR2 SNTAGT come from the germline V gene. Written as DNA, the CDR3 is TGTGCCAGCCCCTCATGGAAGCCAGGGAGCACAGATACGCAGTATTTT. Its translation: CASPSWKPGSTDTQYF.

CDR3 nucleotides: TGTGCCAGCAGTTGCGGGGGAAGGGGCTACACCTTC. This translates into CASSCGGRGYTF. V and J are TRBV6-5 and TRBJ1-2; D is perhaps TRBD1 (5 bases). CDR3 length: 12 residues. V was cut by 4 bases and J by 8 bases, with 11 bases left in between. From germline, CDR1 is MNHEY and CDR2 SVGAGI.

This clone was picked up one time. The V gene is TRBV4-1, the J gene TRBJ1-5; unclear D gene. Germline V lookup: CDR1 MGHRA, CDR2 YSYEKL. Trimming left V 4 bases short and J 2 bases short, with 15 bases between. This CDR3 has 16 amino acids. The CDR3 DNA follows: TGCGCCAGCAGCCCAGTGGGAGTAAACGGCAATCAGCCCCAGCATTTT. It translates to CASSPVGVNGNQPQHF.

The CDR3 protein is CASSKGLVRAETQYF. CDR3 DNA: TGTGCCAGCAGCAAGGGACTAGTTCGAGCCGAGACCCAGTACTTC. This chain joins TRBV5-6 and TRBJ2-5; 8 bases are a match to TRBD2. The J segment lost 5 bases and the V segment lost 4 bases, leaving 10 bases of the junction unmatched. Germline V CDR1 and CDR2: SGHDT, YYEEEE. The CDR3 is 15 residues long.

The chain uses TRBV5-1 and TRBJ2-6, with a possible D match to TRBD1 (5 bases). CDR1 and CDR2 from the germline V gene are SGHRS and YFSETQ. V lost 2 bases and J 2 bases, leaving 14 bases between the germline ends. The length of the CDR3 is 17 residues. In nucleotides, the CDR3 is TGCGCCAGCAGCTTTACAAAAGGGGTGGCTGGGGCCAACGTCCTGACTTTC. It specifies CASSFTKGVAGANVLTF.

The genes are TRBV15 and TRBJ2-3, with D hard to call. Germline V gives CDR1 LNHNV, CDR2 YYDKDF (reference sequence). CDR3 length equals 18 residues. Trimming removed 0 bases from V and 5 bases from J, with 21 bases in between. CDR3 nucleotides: TGTGCCACCAGCAGAGATGACCCGCGCGGCTATTCAAGAGATACGCAGTATTTT. This translates into CATSRDDPRGYSRDTQYF.

The V and J genes are TRBV5-1 and TRBJ1-6; D is uncertain. This CDR3 is built from 13 residues. Trimming cost V 0 bases and J 7 bases, with 5 bases left between them. Germline lookup yields CDR1 SGHRS and CDR2 YFSETQ. The CDR3, as DNA: TGCGCCAGCAGCTTGGACCAGAATTCACCCCTCCACTTT. Protein product: CASSLDQNSPLHF.

This chain connects TRBV13 to TRBJ2-7; 7 positions agree with TRBD1. CDR3 length: 15 amino acids. CDR1 is PRHDT and CDR2 is FYEKMQ in the germline V gene (reference sequence). V shed 5 bases, J shed 9 bases, and the junction held 16 bases outside the gene matches. In DNA form, the CDR3 reads TGTGCCAGCAGCCCGGGGACAGTGGCAAAATTCGGGCAGTACTTC. Residues: CASSPGTVAKFGQYF. The whole variable domain, remainder taken from reference TRBV13 and TRBJ2-7, is AAGVIQSPRHLIKEKRETATLKCYPIPRHDTVYWYQQGPGQDPQFLISFYEKMQSDKGSIPDRFSAQQFSDYHSELNMSSLELGDSALYFCASSPGTVAKFGQYFGPGTRLTVT.

V and J are TRBV11-1 and TRBJ1-4, with D perhaps matching TRBD1 (5 bases). The ends were cut back, 1 base at V and 8 bases at J, with 11 bases in the middle. The germline V gene encodes CDR1 SGHAT and CDR2 FQDESV (reference sequence). The CDR3 has 14 amino acids. The DNA of the CDR3 is TGTGCCAGCAGCTTAGAGGCAGGGAAAGAAAAACTGTTTTTT. Translation: CASSLEAGKEKLFF.

This rearrangement joins TRBV4-3 to TRBJ1-1; 8 bases are shared with TRBD1. Germline CDR1 is LGHNA and CDR2 is YSLEER. CDR3 length: 16 amino acids. The ends lost 1 base at V and 3 bases at J; junction bases unmatched: 7. The CDR3 DNA reads as TGCGCCAGCAGCCAAGGGGACAGGAGGGGGTACACTGAAGCTTTCTTT. Protein sequence: CASSQGDRRGYTEAFF.

The chain has TRBV5-8 and TRBJ1-1, with 7 bases fitting TRBD1. The V gene end was trimmed by 4 bases and the J gene end by 0 bases; junction bases not matched to a gene: 12. CDR3 length: 17 amino acids. Looked up from germline, CDR1 is SGHTS and CDR2 is YDEGEE. In nucleotides, the CDR3 is TGTGCCAGCAGCCGACGGACAGGACCGACTTTGAACACTGAAGCTTTCTTT. It is translated as CASSRRTGPTLNTEAFF.

This clone was seen only once. The V call is TRBV6-6, the J call TRBJ1-5; D possibly corresponds to TRBD1 (5 bases). This CDR3 is built from 14 residues. Germline V gene data show CDR1 as MNHNY and CDR2 as SVGAGI (reference sequence). V lost 10 bases and J lost 9, with 22 bases in between. The CDR3 DNA is TGTGCCACGTCCGTCAGGGTATTTAAGTCGCCCCAGCATTTT. It yields the protein CATSVRVFKSPQHF.

The J gene is TRBJ1-1, the V gene TRBV18, with 7 bases matching TRBD1. Losses at the gene ends were 0 bases for V and 6 bases for J; bases not matched to a gene: 7. CDR1 is KGHSH, CDR2 LQKENI, per germline. The CDR3 length is 15 residues. This CDR3 is CASSPPYDRVPEAFF. CDR3 sequence (DNA): TGTGCCAGCTCACCACCTTACGACAGGGTCCCTGAAGCTTTCTTT.